Below, 9 T cell receptor beta chains from the same sample are listed, as sequenced in a study of blood T cell repertoires in COVID-19. Here immunoSEQ multiplex PCR was the method, and the copy in TCRdb shows in-frame clones only, minus some. The sample has 250,000 to 400,000 clones; about 85% are singletons. Sequenced material: PBMCs or T cells enriched from blood (not recorded which). These receptors were collected from a woman in her twenties or thirties who had been exposed to COVID-19.

The chain couples TRBV27 to TRBJ2-7; 11 bases are shared with TRBD1. The CDR3 loop spans 14 amino acids. Germline lookup yields CDR1 MNHEY and CDR2 SMNVEV (reference sequence). J gave up 7 bases and V 4 bases, and 6 bases lay outside the gene matches. The CDR3 nucleotides are TGTGCCAGCAGTTCCCCGGGACAGGGGGTGGAGCAGTACTTC. It yields the protein CASSSPGQGVEQYF.

The chain combines TRBV7-2 with TRBJ2-1; a possible D gene is TRBD1 (6 bases). The CDR3 is 14 amino acids. The germline V gene has CDR1 SGHTA and CDR2 FQGNSA. Trimming shortened V by 0 bases and J by 9 bases, and 12 bases separated the two germline ends. In DNA form, the CDR3 reads TGTGCCAGCAGCTTAGCGGCAGGGGCGGGTGAGCAGTTCTTC. Translated, it gives CASSLAAGAGEQFF.

This chain uses TRBV11-2 with TRBJ2-7; 9 nucleotides agree with TRBD2. The CDR3 is 15 amino acids. From germline, CDR1 is SGHAT and CDR2 FQNNGV. The J segment lost 3 bases and the V segment lost 5 bases, leaving 8 bases of the junction unmatched. In nucleotides, the CDR3 is TGTGCCAGCAGCCTCATAGCGGGAGAGGGCTACGAGCAGTACTTC. This encodes CASSLIAGEGYEQYF.

The chain recombines TRBV28 with TRBJ2-7; D might be TRBD1 (6 bases). Trimming pared 1 base from V and 6 bases from J, leaving 13 bases between. Germline loops: CDR1 MDHEN, CDR2 SYDVKM. This CDR3 has 14 residues. DNA of the CDR3: TGTGCCAGCAGTTTATCCAGGGGATCTACCGAGCAGTACTTC. Protein: CASSLSRGSTEQYF.

The chain is built from TRBV30 and TRBJ2-4; possibly TRBD1 for D (5 bases). The CDR3 length is 14 residues. Per the germline V gene, CDR1 is GTSNPN and CDR2 is SVGIG (reference sequence). Trimming left V 0 bases short and J 6 bases short, with 12 bases between. CDR3 amino acids: CAWSVRGYRNIQYF. CDR3 in DNA: TGTGCCTGGAGTGTAAGGGGATACAGAAACATTCAGTACTTC.

V is TRBV27 and J is TRBJ2-7; 7 positions match TRBD1. Germline trimming cut 8 bases from V and 5 bases from J; bases unmatched to any gene: 12. The CDR3 is 14 residues long. The germline V gene has CDR1 MNHEY and CDR2 SMNVEV (reference sequence). The CDR3 DNA reads as TGTGCCAGCCGAATCGGGACAGCAAACGACGAGCAGTACTTC. It yields the protein CASRIGTANDEQYF.

About this clone itself: The same CDR3 is also encoded by other DNA sequences in this sample. The V call is TRBV6-5, the J call TRBJ2-7, with D unclear. Trimming took 7 bases from V and 1 from J, leaving 5 bases between them. The CDR3 has 11 amino acids. Germline V gene lookup returns CDR1 MNHEY and CDR2 SVGAGI. CDR3 sequence (DNA): TGTGCCAGCACCCCATCCTACGAGCAGTACTTC. Protein sequence: CASTPSYEQYF.

The chain links TRBV4-2 to TRBJ1-1; D not resolved. V was pared by 2 bases and J by 1 base, with 8 bases between. CDR1 LGHNA and CDR2 YNFKEQ come from the germline V gene. This CDR3 spans 14 amino acids. Here the CDR3 reads CASSQREGNTEAFF. The CDR3 bases are TGTGCCAGCAGCCAAAGGGAGGGGAACACTGAAGCTTTCTTT.

The V and J genes are TRBV28 and TRBJ2-1, with 7 bases fitting TRBD2. Germline assignment: CDR1 MDHEN and CDR2 SYDVKM. The CDR3 covers 14 residues. V lost 5 bases to trimming and J lost 7 bases; unmatched junction nucleotides: 8. The CDR3 region has the DNA TGTGCCAGCAGTCGGACTAGTTTGTCAAATGAGCAGTTCTTC. Translated, it gives CASSRTSLSNEQFF.